The count of the clone carrying this T cell receptor (beta chain) is one. Its antigen remains unknown. The germline V gene encodes CDR1 KGHSH and CDR2 LQKENI. With 6 bases clipped from V and 6 bases from J, the junction kept 5 bases outside the gene matches. This CDR3 is built from 13 residues. This entry is derived from a study of memory CD4+ T cells and cytomegalovirus serostatus. Findings of the study overall: CD4+ memory repertoires contained about two fifths of the roughly 160 reported CMV TCRbeta sequences.

The authors' processing: After removing out-of-frame reads, approximately 2 million distinct TCRbeta sequences remained. The protocol was immunoSEQ multiplex PCR, while the TCRdb copy is restricted to in-frame clones and leaves out a portion. V, J and clone size derive from that table, while D and trimming were established from the DNA sequence. The sample consists of 40,000 to 55,000 clones, 60% to 80% of them appearing once. Single viable CD3+CD4+CD8-CD45RO+ cells were sorted as the memory CD4+ T cells. CD4+ T cells were isolated by positive magnetic selection. This rearrangement joins TRBV18 to TRBJ2-7; TRBD1 matches 10 bases. This TCR was sampled from an adult in good health and CMV-seropositive. Sequencing was carried out using memory CD4+ T cells from blood. In nucleotides, the CDR3 is TGTGCCAGCTCGCGGGACAGGGGAGCCGAGCAGTACTTC. Residues: CASSRDRGAEQYF.